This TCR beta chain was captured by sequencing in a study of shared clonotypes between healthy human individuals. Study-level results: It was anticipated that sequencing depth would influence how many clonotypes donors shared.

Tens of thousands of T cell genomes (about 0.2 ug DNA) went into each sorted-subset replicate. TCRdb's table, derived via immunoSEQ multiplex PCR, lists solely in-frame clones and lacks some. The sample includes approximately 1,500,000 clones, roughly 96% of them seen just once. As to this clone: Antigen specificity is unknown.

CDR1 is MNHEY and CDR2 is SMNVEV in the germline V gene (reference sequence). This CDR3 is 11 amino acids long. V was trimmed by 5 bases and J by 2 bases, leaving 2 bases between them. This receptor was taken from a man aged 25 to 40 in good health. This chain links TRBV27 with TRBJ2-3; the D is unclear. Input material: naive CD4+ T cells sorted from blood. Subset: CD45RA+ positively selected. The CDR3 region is CASSTTDTQYF. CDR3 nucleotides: TGTGCCAGCAGTACCACAGATACGCAGTATTTT.